These T cell receptor beta chains were read from a single sample in a study of shared clonotypes between healthy human individuals. Profiling relied on immunoSEQ multiplex PCR, and the TCRdb table lists in-frame clones only, not all of them. This sample carries more than 550,000 clones, roughly 91% of them seen once, and the ten largest clones take 34%. The sample comprised memory CD8+ T cells from PBMCs. These receptors were collected from a man aged 18-30 years in good health. Some clones in this sample may be carry-over from other donors' samples. CDR3s include the opening cysteine and the closing phenylalanine or tryptophan. The D gene is left open where the match is weak. Only some rows state a clone size, as once, few, many or a class for expanded clones.

V	size	D	J	CDR3	DNA
TRBV28	.	TRBD1	TRBJ1-1	CASRSPLATGALTEAFF	TGTGCCAGCCGCTCTCCCTTGGCCACAGGGGCCCTCACTGAAGCTTTCTTT
TRBV9	.	.	TRBJ1-1	CASSPADIRNTEAFF	TGTGCCAGCAGCCCTGCGGACATAAGGAACACTGAAGCTTTCTTT
TRBV4-1	.	.	TRBJ2-1	CASSEGDFLAYNEQFF	TGCGCCAGCAGCGAAGGGGACTTCTTAGCCTACAATGAGCAGTTCTTC
TRBV7-3	.	.	TRBJ2-1	CASSLLAGPRVHNEQFF	TGTGCCAGCAGCTTACTGGCGGGTCCCAGGGTCCACAATGAGCAGTTCTTC
TRBV12-5	few	.	TRBJ1-4	CASGLPPEKLFF	TGTGCTAGTGGTTTGCCCCCTGAAAAACTGTTTTTT
TRBV7-2	.	TRBD1	TRBJ2-3	CASSPEMVGQGRDTQYF	TGTGCCAGCAGCCCCGAAATGGTGGGACAGGGGCGAGATACGCAGTATTTT
TRBV6-1	.	TRBD1	TRBJ2-5	CASSEQGVGETQYF	TGTGCCAGCAGTGAACAGGGGGTGGGAGAGACCCAGTACTTC
TRBV7-9	.	TRBD1	TRBJ1-1	CASSKKTGGNTEAFF	TGTGCCAGCAGCAAGAAGACAGGGGGGAACACTGAAGCTTTCTTT
TRBV10-1	.	TRBD2	TRBJ2-3	CASSEGTSGSWLGTDTQYF	TGCGCCAGCAGTGAAGGGACTAGCGGGAGTTGGTTGGGGACAGATACGCAGTATTTT
TRBV23-1	.	TRBD1	TRBJ1-6	CASSRNTGDGYNSPLHF	TGCGCCAGCAGCCGTAATACAGGGGATGGCTATAATTCACCCCTCCACTTT
TRBV19	.	.	TRBJ2-1	CASRGLGSSYNEQFF	TGTGCCAGTAGAGGACTGGGGAGCTCCTACAATGAGCAGTTCTTC
TRBV7-3	.	.	TRBJ2-7	CASSLDGGLVAEQYF	TGTGCCAGCAGCTTGGACGGGGGACTCGTGGCCGAGCAGTACTTC
TRBV7-2	.	.	TRBJ2-3	CASSLVGPGDTQYF	TGTGCCAGCAGCTTAGTGGGACCCGGGGATACGCAGTATTTT
TRBV7-9	few	.	TRBJ1-1	CASSSSPRYRDTEAFF	TGTGCCAGCAGCTCCTCTCCGAGATACAGGGACACTGAAGCTTTCTTT
TRBV10-3	.	.	TRBJ1-1	CAISEGLVEGNTEAFF	TGTGCCATCAGTGAAGGGTTGGTGGAGGGGAACACTGAAGCTTTCTTT
TRBV27	many	.	TRBJ2-7	CASSPQYPYEQYF	TGTGCCAGCAGTCCCCAGTATCCCTACGAGCAGTACTTC
TRBV28	.	TRBD1	TRBJ1-1	CASSLWGDRTEAFF	TGTGCCAGCAGTTTATGGGGGGACAGAACTGAAGCTTTCTTT
TRBV2	few	.	TRBJ2-1	CASIPRAGANNEQFF	TGTGCCAGCATTCCCCGGGCGGGGGCCAACAATGAGCAGTTCTTC
TRBV19	.	.	TRBJ1-5	CAYTARSSHGNQPQHF	TGTGCCTACACGGCAAGGTCCTCCCATGGCAATCAGCCCCAGCATTTT
TRBV14	.	.	TRBJ1-3	CATGPQSGNTIYF	TGTGCCACCGGGCCTCAGTCTGGAAACACCATATATTTT
TRBV29-1	.	.	TRBJ2-1	CSVPGKAYNEQFF	TGCAGCGTCCCAGGGAAGGCCTACAATGAGCAGTTCTTC
TRBV7-9	.	.	TRBJ2-2	CASSLFSNTGELFF	TGTGCCAGCAGCTTATTTTCCAACACCGGGGAGCTGTTTTTT
TRBV19	few	TRBD1	TRBJ1-1	CASSTPDRAMNTEAFF	TGTGCCAGTAGTACCCCCGACAGGGCCATGAACACTGAAGCTTTCTTT
TRBV7-2	.	.	TRBJ2-5	CASREVNRETQYF	TGTGCCAGCAGAGAAGTCAATCGGGAGACCCAGTACTTC
TRBV5-1	.	TRBD1	TRBJ1-4	CASSSDRGATNEKLFF	TGCGCCAGCAGCTCGGACAGGGGTGCAACTAATGAAAAACTGTTTTTT
TRBV30	.	.	TRBJ2-7	CAWSELSQGREQYF	TGTGCCTGGAGTGAGTTGTCCCAGGGCCGCGAGCAGTACTTC
TRBV11-2	.	TRBD1	TRBJ1-4	CASSPGTGRVVVWGEKLFF	TGTGCCAGCAGCCCAGGGACAGGGCGGGTTGTGGTATGGGGTGAAAAACTGTTTTTT